A selection of T cell receptor beta chains follows, all from one sample in a study of human T cells and chemical hapten exposure. TCRdb called the RACE reads again in MiXCR, with one record for every CDR3 protein. The table has more than 150,000 distinct CDR3 sequences, more than 12% seen once. Sequenced here: whole blood, sampled in connection with sensitization to the hapten diphenylcyclopropenone (DPC). These receptors were taken from a woman aged 25 to 39 with alopecia areata. Some clones in this sample may be carry-over from other donors' samples. Each CDR3 is given with its conserved first and last residue. Fields, in order: V gene, D gene, J gene, clone size, CDR3 protein, CDR3 DNA. The D gene is left open where the match is weak. Rows may omit the clone size; those that give it use once, few, many or a size class.

>TRBV29-1|-|TRBJ2-7|few
CSVEQGTNYEQYF
TGCAGCGTTGAGCAGGGGACAAACTACGAGCAGTACTTC
>TRBV6-6|TRBD1|TRBJ1-2|-
CASSLDRSSIRPELNGYTF
TGTGCCAGCAGTCTGGACAGGTCTTCAATACGGCCGGAACTAAATGGCTACACCTTC
>TRBV7-2|-|TRBJ1-1|-
CASSLGRSGRAFF
TGTGCCAGCAGCTTAGGACGGTCGGGGAGAGCTTTCTTT
>TRBV9|TRBD2|TRBJ2-5|-
CASSVTGGYRETQYF
TGTGCCAGCAGCGTAACGGGGGGATACCGTGAGACCCAGTACTTC
>TRBV12-3/TRBV12-4|TRBD1|TRBJ1-1|few
CASSLALGSRGLGTEAFF
TGTGCCAGCAGTTTAGCGCTAGGGTCCAGGGGGCTGGGGACTGAAGCTTTCTTT
>TRBV20-1|-|TRBJ2-7|many
CSASGHPFDEQYF
TGCAGTGCTAGCGGGCACCCCTTCGACGAGCAGTACTTC
>TRBV6-1|-|TRBJ2-1|-
CASRGDTPSSYNEQFF
TGTGCCAGCAGGGGGGACACCCCGAGCTCCTACAATGAGCAGTTCTTC
>TRBV28|TRBD2|TRBJ2-3|many
CASSLSASGGDTDTQYF
TGTGCCAGCAGTTTATCGGCTAGCGGGGGGGACACAGATACGCAGTATTTT
>TRBV7-6|-|TRBJ1-1|-
CASSPPGKTNTEAFF
TGTGCCAGCAGCCCGCCGGGAAAGACAAACACTGAAGCTTTCTTT
>TRBV11-2|-|TRBJ2-1|few
CASSLSPRQFF
TGTGCCAGCAGCTTATCACCCCGTCAGTTCTTC
>TRBV7-2|-|TRBJ2-2|-
CASRLVSAGELFF
TGTGCCAGCAGACTAGTCAGTGCCGGGGAGCTGTTTTTT
>TRBV2|TRBD1|TRBJ1-2|-
CASSVTAGGGYTF
TGTGCCAGCAGTGTTACGGCAGGGGGCGGCTACACCTTC
>TRBV20-1|-|TRBJ1-4|few
CSLRLSTNEKLFF
TGCAGCCTGAGACTCTCGACTAATGAAAAACTGTTTTTT
>TRBV12-3/TRBV12-4|-|TRBJ2-7|few
CASRGVGHEQYF
TGTGCCAGCAGGGGGGTCGGGCACGAGCAGTACTTC
>TRBV29-1|-|TRBJ2-3|many
CSVGLLDTQYF
TGCAGCGTGGGGCTCCTAGATACGCAGTATTTT
>TRBV28|-|TRBJ1-2|-
CASSFLTQNYGYTF
TGTGCCAGCAGTTTTTTAACCCAGAACTATGGCTACACCTTC
>TRBV29-1|-|TRBJ2-5|-
CSVDWGNIETQYF
TGCAGCGTTGATTGGGGGAATATCGAGACCCAGTACTTC
>TRBV7-9|-|TRBJ2-5|-
CASSLASGEQETQYF
TGTGCCAGCAGCTTAGCTAGCGGAGAGCAAGAGACCCAGTACTTC
>TRBV29-1|-|TRBJ2-1|few
CSVVGGNEQFF
TGCAGCGTTGTGGGGGGCAATGAGCAGTTCTTC
>TRBV6-6|TRBD1|TRBJ1-1|few
CASSYPTGGLNTEAFF
TGTGCCAGCAGTTACCCCACAGGGGGCCTGAACACTGAAGCTTTCTTT
>TRBV5-1|-|TRBJ2-2|few
CASSIGQNTGELFF
TGCGCCAGCAGCATAGGACAGAACACCGGGGAGCTGTTTTTT
>TRBV12-3/TRBV12-4|TRBD1|TRBJ2-1|once
CASSARQGYNEQFF
TGTGCCAGCAGTGCCCGACAGGGGTACAATGAGCAGTTCTTC
>TRBV2|TRBD2|TRBJ2-1|-
CASSELAGGYYNEQFF
TGTGCCAGCAGTGAGCTAGCGGGGGGGTATTACAATGAGCAGTTCTTC
>TRBV5-4|TRBD2|TRBJ2-3|-
CASSLGGPSGATDTQYF
TGTGCCAGCAGCTTGGGAGGGCCTAGCGGGGCCACAGATACGCAGTATTTT
>TRBV6-6|-|TRBJ1-5|few
CASSYQGNQPQHF
TGTGCCAGCAGTTACCAAGGTAATCAGCCCCAGCATTTT
>TRBV5-1|TRBD1|TRBJ1-2|few
CASSLEQGSGYTF
TGCGCCAGCAGCTTGGAACAGGGGTCTGGCTACACCTTC
>TRBV5-6|-|TRBJ2-7|-
CASSSRGGYEQYF
TGTGCCAGCAGCTCCAGGGGGGGCTACGAGCAGTACTTC
>TRBV28|-|TRBJ2-2|-
CASSPHGVRGELFF
TGTGCCAGCAGTCCGCATGGGGTCCGCGGGGAGCTGTTTTTT
>TRBV28|TRBD1|TRBJ1-5|few
CASITGAGSNQPQHF
TGTGCCAGTATCACAGGGGCCGGCAGCAATCAGCCCCAGCATTTT
>TRBV4-3|-|TRBJ2-3|-
CASSQDHWAGETDTQYF
TGCGCCAGCAGCCAAGATCATTGGGCCGGGGAGACAGATACGCAGTATTTT
>TRBV7-9|TRBD1|TRBJ2-1|few
CASSPRMGTGAYNEQFF
TGTGCCAGCAGCCCCAGAATGGGGACAGGGGCCTACAATGAGCAGTTCTTC
>TRBV6-6|TRBD1|TRBJ1-1|few
CASTHGGTEGTNTEAFF
TGTGCCAGCACCCATGGGGGGACAGAAGGAACGAACACTGAAGCTTTCTTT
>TRBV6-6|-|TRBJ2-7|-
CASSRQGMSYEQYF
TGTGCCAGCAGTCGTCAGGGAATGTCCTACGAGCAGTACTTC
>TRBV7-2|-|TRBJ2-5|few
CASSTPGPGRETQYF
TGTGCCAGCAGCACGCCGGGACCAGGGCGAGAGACCCAGTACTTC
>TRBV18|-|TRBJ2-6|-
CASSPVFEVSGANVLTF
TGTGCCAGCTCACCAGTTTTTGAAGTGTCTGGGGCCAACGTCCTGACTTTC
>TRBV6-5|-|TRBJ1-1|few
CASSFAGTRGTEAFF
TGTGCCAGCAGTTTTGCCGGGACCCGAGGGACTGAAGCTTTCTTT
>TRBV19|-|TRBJ2-3|-
CASSATRGYTDTQYF
TGTGCCAGTAGTGCCACACGGGGGTACACAGATACGCAGTATTTT
>TRBV2|-|TRBJ1-3|many
CASRGYSGNTIYF
TGTGCCAGCAGAGGGTACTCTGGAAACACCATATATTTT
>TRBV29-1|-|TRBJ2-7|many
CSVELAYEQYF
TGCAGCGTTGAACTAGCCTACGAGCAGTACTTC
>TRBV7-9|TRBD1|TRBJ2-7|-
CASSFIRQGRNEQYF
TGTGCCAGCAGCTTTATCCGACAGGGTAGGAACGAGCAGTACTTC
>TRBV9|TRBD1|TRBJ2-3|few
CASSEGASSTDTQYF
TGTGCCAGCAGCGAGGGGGCCTCTAGCACAGATACGCAGTATTTT
>TRBV5-1|-|TRBJ1-2|-
CASSLPENYGYTF
TGCGCCAGCAGCTTGCCAGAGAACTATGGCTACACCTTC
>TRBV20-1|-|TRBJ1-2|few
CSATDTKVTPYGYTF
TGCAGTGCTACCGACACCAAGGTCACCCCCTATGGCTACACCTTC
>TRBV5-1|TRBD2|TRBJ2-3|-
CASSLWTSGGFPDTQYF
TGCGCCAGCAGCCTCTGGACTAGCGGGGGTTTTCCAGATACGCAGTATTTT
>TRBV4-3|-|TRBJ2-1|many
CASSQDFGQYNEQFF
TGCGCCAGCAGCCAAGATTTCGGACAATACAATGAGCAGTTCTTC
>TRBV19|-|TRBJ1-2|few
CASSIPTGAPYGYTF
TGTGCCAGTAGTATCCCGACAGGTGCTCCCTATGGCTACACCTTC
>TRBV6-5|TRBD1|TRBJ2-2|few
CASSYGTENTGELFF
TGTGCCAGCAGTTACGGGACAGAGAACACCGGGGAGCTGTTTTTT
>TRBV3-1|-|TRBJ2-2|-
CASSQLGGELFF
TGTGCCAGCAGCCAATTGGGCGGGGAGCTGTTTTTT
>TRBV10-3|TRBD2|TRBJ2-3|-
CAISEDSGSLDTQYF
TGTGCCATCAGTGAGGACAGCGGGAGTTTGGATACGCAGTATTTT